This T cell receptor (beta chain) came from a study of blood T cell repertoires in COVID-19. Background on the study: Donors in the United States, Italy and Spain gave samples during acute or convalescent COVID-19. PBMCs, B-cell-depleted T cells, or T cells provided the cDNA or gDNA that made up the material.

Recruits, aged roughly 18 to 95 years, lived in about two dozen US areas. Categorization into cohorts depended on clinical history that participants reported. This clone showed up just a few times. Clones were sequenced by immunoSEQ multiplex PCR, and TCRdb holds only the in-frame ones, with some missing. The sample carries 95,000 to 150,000 clones, 80% to 85% recorded once. The specimen was PBMCs or T cells enriched from blood (not recorded which). The sequence was obtained from a woman in her twenties or thirties who had recovered from COVID-19.

This CDR3 reads CASSLTGGLGYTF. CDR3 sequence (DNA): TGTGCCAGCAGCTTAACCGGAGGGCTCGGCTACACCTTC. The chain couples TRBV7-3 to TRBJ1-2; D remains ambiguous. V lost 0 bases, J lost 8 bases, and 10 bases lay in between. This CDR3 has 13 amino acids. Germline CDR1 and CDR2: SGHTA and FQGTGA.